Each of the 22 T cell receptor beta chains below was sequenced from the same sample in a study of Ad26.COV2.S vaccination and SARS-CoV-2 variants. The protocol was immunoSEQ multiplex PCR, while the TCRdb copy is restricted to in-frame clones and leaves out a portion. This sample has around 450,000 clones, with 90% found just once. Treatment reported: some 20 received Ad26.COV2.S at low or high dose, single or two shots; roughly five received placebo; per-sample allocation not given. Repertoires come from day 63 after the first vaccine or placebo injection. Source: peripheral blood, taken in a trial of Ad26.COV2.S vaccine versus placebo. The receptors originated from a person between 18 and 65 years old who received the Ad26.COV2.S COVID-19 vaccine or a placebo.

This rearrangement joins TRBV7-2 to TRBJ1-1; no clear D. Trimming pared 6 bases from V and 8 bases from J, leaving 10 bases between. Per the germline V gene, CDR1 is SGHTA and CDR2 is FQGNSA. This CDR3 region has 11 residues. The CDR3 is CASSLQREAFF. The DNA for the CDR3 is TGTGCCAGCAGTCTACAGCGAGAAGCTTTCTTT.

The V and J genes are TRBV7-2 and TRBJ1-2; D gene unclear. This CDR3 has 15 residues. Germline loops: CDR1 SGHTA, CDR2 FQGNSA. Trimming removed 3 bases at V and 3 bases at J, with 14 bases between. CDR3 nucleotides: TGTGCCAGCAGCTTGATCAAGAGGAAGGACTATGGCTACACCTTC. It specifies CASSLIKRKDYGYTF.

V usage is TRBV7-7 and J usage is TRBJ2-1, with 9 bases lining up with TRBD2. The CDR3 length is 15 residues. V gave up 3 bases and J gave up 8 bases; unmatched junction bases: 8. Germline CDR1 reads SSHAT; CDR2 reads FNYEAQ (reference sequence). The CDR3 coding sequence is TGTGCCAGCAGCTTGGGACTAGCTGGGAAGGATGAGCAGTTCTTC. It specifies CASSLGLAGKDEQFF.

Written as DNA, the CDR3 is TGTGCCAGCGGAGGTTTGGGACTAAACACCGGGGAGCTGTTTTTT. Protein sequence: CASGGLGLNTGELFF. The V gene is TRBV7-2, the J gene TRBJ2-2; 7 bases map to TRBD2. CDR3 length equals 15 residues. The germline CDR1 and CDR2 sequences are SGHTA and FQGNSA. With V trimmed by 8 bases and J by 2 bases, 8 bases remained unmatched. The full variable domain, rest sourced from reference TRBV7-2 and TRBJ2-2, is GAGVSQSPSNKVTEKGKDVELRCDPISGHTALYWYRQSLGQGLEFLIYFQGNSAPDKSGLPSDRFSAERTGGSVSTLTIQRTQQEDSAVYLCASGGLGLNTGELFFGEGSRLTVL.

The CDR3 DNA follows: TGTGCCAGCAGCTTGCTCGGTCCAGAGACCCAGTACTTC. Its protein is CASSLLGPETQYF. V usage is TRBV5-5 and J usage is TRBJ2-5; D is ambiguous. The CDR3 is made up of 13 amino acids. The V end was cut by 1 base, the J end by 4 bases, with 8 bases between. The germline CDR1 and CDR2 sequences are SGHKS and YYEKEE (reference sequence).

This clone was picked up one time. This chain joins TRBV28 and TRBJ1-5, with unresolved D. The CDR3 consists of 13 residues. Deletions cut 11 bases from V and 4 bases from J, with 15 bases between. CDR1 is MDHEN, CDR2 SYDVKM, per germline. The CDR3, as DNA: TGTGCCTTCTCAAGAGCGATTAATCAGCCCCAGCATTTT. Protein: CAFSRAINQPQHF.

CDR3 sequence: CASSPGLANTGELFF. DNA for the CDR3: TGTGCCAGCAGCCCAGGACTCGCGAACACCGGGGAGCTGTTTTTT. The J gene is TRBJ2-2, the V gene TRBV7-9; D might be TRBD2 (5 bases). The CDR3 is 15 amino acids. Germline lookup yields CDR1 SEHNR and CDR2 FQNEAQ (reference sequence). V was trimmed by 5 bases and J by 0 bases, leaving 10 bases between them.

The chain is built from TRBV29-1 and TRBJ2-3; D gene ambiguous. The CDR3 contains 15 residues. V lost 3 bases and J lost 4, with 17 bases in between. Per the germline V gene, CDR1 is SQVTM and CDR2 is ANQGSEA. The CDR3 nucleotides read TGCAGCGTTGACGCAGGAGAGCTACGGGCAGATACGCAGTATTTT. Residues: CSVDAGELRADTQYF.

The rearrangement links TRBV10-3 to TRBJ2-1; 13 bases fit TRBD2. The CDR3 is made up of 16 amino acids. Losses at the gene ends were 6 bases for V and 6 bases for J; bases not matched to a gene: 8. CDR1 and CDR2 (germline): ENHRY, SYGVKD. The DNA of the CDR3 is TGTGCCATCAGAGGACTAGCGGGAGATCGGGGCAATGAGCAGTTCTTC. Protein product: CAIRGLAGDRGNEQFF.

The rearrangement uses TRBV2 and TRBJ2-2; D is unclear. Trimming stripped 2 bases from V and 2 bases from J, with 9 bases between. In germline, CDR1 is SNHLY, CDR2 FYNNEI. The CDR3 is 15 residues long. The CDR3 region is CASSEFGVNTGELFF. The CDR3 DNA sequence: TGTGCCAGCAGTGAATTTGGGGTTAACACCGGGGAGCTGTTTTTT. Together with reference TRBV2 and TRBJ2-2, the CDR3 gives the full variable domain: EPEVTQTPSHQVTQMGQEVILRCVPISNHLYFYWYRQILGQKVEFLVSFYNNEISEKSEIFDDQFSVERPDGSNFTLKIRSTKLEDSAMYFCASSEFGVNTGELFFGEGSRLTVL.

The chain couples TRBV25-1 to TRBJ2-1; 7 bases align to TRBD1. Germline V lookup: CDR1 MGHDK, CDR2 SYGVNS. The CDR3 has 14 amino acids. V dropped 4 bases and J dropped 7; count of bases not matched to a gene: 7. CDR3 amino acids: CASSVTGVRNEQFF. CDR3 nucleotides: TGTGCCAGCAGTGTTACAGGGGTCAGGAATGAGCAGTTCTTC. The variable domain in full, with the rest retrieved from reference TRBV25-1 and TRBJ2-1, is EADIYQTPRYLVIGTGKKITLECSQTMGHDKMYWYQQDPGMELHLIHYSYGVNSTEKGDLSSESTVSRIRTEHFPLTLESARPSHTSQYLCASSVTGVRNEQFFGPGTRLTVL.

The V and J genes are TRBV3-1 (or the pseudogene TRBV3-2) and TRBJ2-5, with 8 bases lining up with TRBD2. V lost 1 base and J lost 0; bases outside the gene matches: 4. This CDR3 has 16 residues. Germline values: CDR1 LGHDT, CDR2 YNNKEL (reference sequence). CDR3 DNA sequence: TGTGCCAGCAGCCAAGTCGCGGGAGGTTACCAAGAGACCCAGTACTTC. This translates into CASSQVAGGYQETQYF.

The CDR3: CASKDSSSYNSPLHF. The CDR3, as DNA: TGTGCCAGTAAGGACTCTAGCTCCTATAATTCACCCCTCCACTTT. J is TRBJ1-6 and V is TRBV2; D gene ambiguous. Trimming stripped 9 bases from V and 0 bases from J, with 12 bases between. The V gene's germline CDR1 is SNHLY and CDR2 FYNNEI. The CDR3 totals 15 residues.

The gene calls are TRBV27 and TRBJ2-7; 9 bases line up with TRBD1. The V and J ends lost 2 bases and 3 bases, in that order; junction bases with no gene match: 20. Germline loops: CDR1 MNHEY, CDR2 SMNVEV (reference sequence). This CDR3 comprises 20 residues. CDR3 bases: TGTGCCAGCAGTTTAAGGGGTGAGGGACAGGGACTCCACCCCTACTACGAGCAGTACTTC. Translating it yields CASSLRGEGQGLHPYYEQYF.

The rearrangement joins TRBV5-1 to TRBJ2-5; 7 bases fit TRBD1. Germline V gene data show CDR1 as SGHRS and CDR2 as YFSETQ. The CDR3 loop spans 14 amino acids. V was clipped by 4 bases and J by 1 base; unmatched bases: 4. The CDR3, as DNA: TGCGCCAGCAGCCCTGGGGACAGCCAAGAGACCCAGTACTTC. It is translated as CASSPGDSQETQYF.

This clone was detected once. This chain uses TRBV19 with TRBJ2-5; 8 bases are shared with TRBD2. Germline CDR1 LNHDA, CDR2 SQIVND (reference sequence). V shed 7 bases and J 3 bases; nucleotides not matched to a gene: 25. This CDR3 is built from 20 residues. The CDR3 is CASTPGGARSNPPGKETQYF. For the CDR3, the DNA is TGTGCCAGTACCCCGGGGGGGGCGCGTAGTAACCCACCAGGCAAAGAGACCCAGTACTTC.

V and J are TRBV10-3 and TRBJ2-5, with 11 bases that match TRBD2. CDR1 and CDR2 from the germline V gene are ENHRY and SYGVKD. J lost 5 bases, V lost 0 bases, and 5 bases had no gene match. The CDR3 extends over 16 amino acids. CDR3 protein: CAISESMVAGGETQYF. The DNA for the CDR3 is TGTGCCATCAGTGAGTCGATGGTAGCGGGAGGGGAGACCCAGTACTTC.

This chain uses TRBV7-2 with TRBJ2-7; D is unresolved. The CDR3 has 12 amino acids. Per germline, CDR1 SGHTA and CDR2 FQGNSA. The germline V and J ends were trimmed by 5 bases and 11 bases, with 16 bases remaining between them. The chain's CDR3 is CASSLNGGKEYF. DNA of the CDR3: TGTGCCAGCAGCCTTAATGGTGGAAAGGAGTACTTC.

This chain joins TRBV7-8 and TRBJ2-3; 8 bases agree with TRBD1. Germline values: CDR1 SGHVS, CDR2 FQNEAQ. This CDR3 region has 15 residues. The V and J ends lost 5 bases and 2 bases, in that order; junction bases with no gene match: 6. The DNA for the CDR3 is TGTGCCAGCAGCCGGAACAGGGGGGACACAGATACGCAGTATTTT. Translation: CASSRNRGDTDTQYF.

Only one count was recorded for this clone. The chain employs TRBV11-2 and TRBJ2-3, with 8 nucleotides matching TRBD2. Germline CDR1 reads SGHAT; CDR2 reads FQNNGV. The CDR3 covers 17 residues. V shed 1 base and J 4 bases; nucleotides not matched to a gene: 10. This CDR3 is CASSLAFSGTLADTQYF. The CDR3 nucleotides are TGTGCCAGCAGCTTAGCGTTTAGCGGGACACTCGCAGATACGCAGTATTTT.

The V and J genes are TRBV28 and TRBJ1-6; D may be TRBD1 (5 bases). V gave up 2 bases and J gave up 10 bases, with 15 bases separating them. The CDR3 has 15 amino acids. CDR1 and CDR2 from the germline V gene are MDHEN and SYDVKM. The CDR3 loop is CASSLLGGTASPLHF. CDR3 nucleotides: TGTGCCAGCAGTTTACTTGGGGGAACGGCATCACCCCTCCACTTT.

This CDR3 reads CASSLKTGTGNTEAFF. The CDR3 region has the DNA TGTGCCAGCAGCCTCAAAACCGGGACAGGGAACACTGAAGCTTTCTTT. This chain links TRBV3-1 (or the pseudogene TRBV3-2) with TRBJ1-1, with 8 bases aligning to TRBD1. The V gene's germline CDR1 is LGHDT and CDR2 YNNKEL (reference sequence). The CDR3 is 16 residues long. Trimming at V came to 4 bases and at J to 1 base, leaving 8 bases not matched to a gene.